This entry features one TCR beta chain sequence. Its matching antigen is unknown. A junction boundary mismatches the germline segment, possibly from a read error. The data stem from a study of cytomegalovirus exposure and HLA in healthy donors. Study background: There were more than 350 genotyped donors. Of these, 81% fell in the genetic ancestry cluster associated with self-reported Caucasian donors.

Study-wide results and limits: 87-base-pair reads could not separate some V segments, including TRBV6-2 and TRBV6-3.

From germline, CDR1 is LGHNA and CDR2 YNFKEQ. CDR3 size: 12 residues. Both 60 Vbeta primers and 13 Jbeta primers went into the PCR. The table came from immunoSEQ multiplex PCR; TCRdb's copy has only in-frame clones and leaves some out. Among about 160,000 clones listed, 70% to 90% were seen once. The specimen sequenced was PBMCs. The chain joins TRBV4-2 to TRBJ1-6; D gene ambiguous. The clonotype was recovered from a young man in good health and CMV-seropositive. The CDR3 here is CASGQAGSPLHF. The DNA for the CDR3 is TGTGCCAGCGGCCAAGCGGGATCACCCCTCCACTTT.